What follows are 4 T cell receptor beta chains derived from one specimen sequenced in a study of vaccination and CD4 T cells after COVID-19. Antigens for these TCRs are unknown. Researchers used the Oncomine TCR Beta short-read assay to sequence DNA from cultured CD4+ T cells. Each CDR3 protein is one row after TCRdb ran MiXCR on the PCR reads. Of roughly 13,000 distinct CDR3 sequences listed, roughly 57% were seen once; the top ten hold 28%. Treatment specified: approximately 9-day PBMC culture with coronavirus spike peptide pools or control peptides (ViraFEST assay). Sequencing input: CD4+ T cells from blood, cultured in vitro. The receptors shown here come from a human donor who had recovered from COVID-19.

V and J are TRBV6-5 and TRBJ2-3; TRBD2 agrees at 13 bases. Germline V gives CDR1 MNHEY, CDR2 SVGAGI. The CDR3 runs to 18 residues. The V gene end was trimmed by 0 bases and the J gene end by 3 bases; junction bases not matched to a gene: 6. The CDR3 bases are TGTGCCAGCAGTTACTCGAGGGGACTAGCGGGGAAGACAGATACGCAGTATTTT. The encoded protein is CASSYSRGLAGKTDTQYF.

The chain is built from TRBV6-5 and TRBJ1-2; D not certain. Between the trimmed V and J ends, which lost 0 bases and 5 bases, there was a span of 10 bases. This CDR3 comprises 14 residues. Per the germline V gene, CDR1 is MNHEY and CDR2 is SVGAGI. CDR3 DNA sequence: TGTGCCAGCAGTTACTCGCCGGGTCCGTATGGCTACACCTTC. Protein: CASSYSPGPYGYTF.

This clonotype was picked up a small number of times. The rearrangement uses TRBV27 and TRBJ2-3, with 10 nucleotides matching TRBD1. This CDR3 comprises 16 residues. The V segment lost 5 bases and the J segment 4 bases; nucleotides outside the gene matches: 9. CDR1 MNHEY and CDR2 SMNVEV come from the germline V gene (reference sequence). The CDR3 reads CASSPGQGVLPDTQYF. The CDR3, as DNA: TGTGCCAGCAGTCCCGGACAGGGGGTATTGCCAGATACGCAGTATTTT.

This chain uses TRBV5-1 with TRBJ2-6; D is undetermined. Per the germline V gene, CDR1 is SGHRS and CDR2 is YFSETQ. CDR3 length equals 13 residues. V was pared by 4 bases and J by 2 bases, with 4 bases between. CDR3 DNA: TGCGCCAGCAGCGATCCTGGGGCCAACGTCCTGACTTTC. Protein sequence: CASSDPGANVLTF.